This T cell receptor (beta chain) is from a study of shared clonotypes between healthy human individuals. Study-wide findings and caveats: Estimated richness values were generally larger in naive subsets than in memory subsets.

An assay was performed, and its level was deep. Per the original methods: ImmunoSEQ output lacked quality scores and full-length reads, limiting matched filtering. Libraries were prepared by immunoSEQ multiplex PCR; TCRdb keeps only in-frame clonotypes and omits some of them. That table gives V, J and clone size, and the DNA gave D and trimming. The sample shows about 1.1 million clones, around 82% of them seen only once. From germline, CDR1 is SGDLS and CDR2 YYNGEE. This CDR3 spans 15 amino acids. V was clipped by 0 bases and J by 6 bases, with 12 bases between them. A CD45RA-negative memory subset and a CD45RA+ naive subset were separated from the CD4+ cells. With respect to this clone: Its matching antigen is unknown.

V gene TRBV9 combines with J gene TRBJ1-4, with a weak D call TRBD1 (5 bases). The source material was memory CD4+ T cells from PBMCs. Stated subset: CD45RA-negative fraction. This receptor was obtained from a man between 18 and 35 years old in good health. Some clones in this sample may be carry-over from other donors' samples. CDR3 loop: CASSVGPQAYEKLFF. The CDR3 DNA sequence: TGTGCCAGCAGCGTAGGTCCACAGGCGTATGAAAAACTGTTTTTT.